This is a list of T cell receptor beta chains from one sample in a study of identifying expanded T cells in peripheral blood. The table came from immunoSEQ multiplex PCR; TCRdb's copy has only in-frame clones and leaves some out. The sample has approximately 97,000 clones, about nine tenths seen once. Material for sequencing was blood. These receptors were taken from a person between 18 and 69 years old in good health. CDR3s include the opening cysteine and the closing phenylalanine or tryptophan. The D gene is left open where the match is weak. Size tells how often a clone was seen (once, few, many) or the class of an expanded clone, and some rows leave it out.

J: TRBJ1-2; size: once; V: TRBV7-9; D: NA; DNA: TGTGCCAGCAGCTTAGGCGGCTATGGCTACACCTTC; CDR3: CASSLGGYGYTF
J: TRBJ2-7; size: NA; V: TRBV5-1; D: NA; DNA: TGCGCCAGCAGCCAAGACAGTTACACTTACGAGCAGTACTTC; CDR3: CASSQDSYTYEQYF
J: TRBJ2-2; size: NA; V: TRBV6-5; D: TRBD2; DNA: TGTGCCAGCAGACGCGGGGGAAACACCGGGGAGCTGTTTTTT; CDR3: CASRRGGNTGELFF
J: TRBJ2-3; size: NA; V: TRBV19; D: NA; DNA: TGTGCCAGTAGAGCGGAATACACAGATACGCAGTATTTT; CDR3: CASRAEYTDTQYF
J: TRBJ1-2; size: NA; V: TRBV30; D: TRBD1; DNA: TGTGCCTGGAGTCCTTACCCCCACAGGGGCAGCTATGGCTACACCTTC; CDR3: CAWSPYPHRGSYGYTF
J: TRBJ2-3; size: NA; V: TRBV18; D: NA; DNA: TGTGCCAGCTCACTCCCGGGTTTAGCAGTGGGCCCAGATACGCAGTATTTT; CDR3: CASSLPGLAVGPDTQYF
J: TRBJ2-3; size: NA; V: TRBV28; D: TRBD1; DNA: TGTGCCAGCAGCCCCTCTTTGGGACAGGGGGACGATACGCAGTATTTT; CDR3: CASSPSLGQGDDTQYF
J: TRBJ1-2; size: NA; V: TRBV7-2; D: NA; DNA: TGTGCCAGCAGCTTATTTACAGCCCCGGGTACGGGAGGCTACACCTTC; CDR3: CASSLFTAPGTGGYTF
J: TRBJ1-4; size: NA; V: TRBV30; D: NA; DNA: TGTGCCTGGGGTTCTAATGAAAAACTGTTTTTT; CDR3: CAWGSNEKLFF
J: TRBJ2-4; size: once; V: TRBV19; D: NA; DNA: TGTGCCAGTAGTATAGTTAGAGGGACATACATTCAGTACTTC; CDR3: CASSIVRGTYIQYF
J: TRBJ2-2; size: NA; V: TRBV28; D: TRBD2; DNA: TGTGCCAGCAGTTTATGGGAACTAGCGGGGGGGCCCGGGGAGCTGTTTTTT; CDR3: CASSLWELAGGPGELFF
J: TRBJ2-5; size: NA; V: TRBV10-3; D: TRBD2; DNA: TGTGCCATCAGTGGGGACCACGGGAGGGGGACAGAGACCCAGTACTTC; CDR3: CAISGDHGRGTETQYF
J: TRBJ1-1; size: NA; V: TRBV6-1; D: NA; DNA: TGTGCCAGCAGTGAAGGTCAGGGTTGGTCGGCTTTCTTT; CDR3: CASSEGQGWSAFF
J: TRBJ1-1; size: NA; V: TRBV4-3; D: NA; DNA: TGCGCCAGCAGCCAAGATTGGGGGGGAACTGAAGCTTTCTTT; CDR3: CASSQDWGGTEAFF
J: TRBJ2-3; size: NA; V: TRBV6-5; D: NA; DNA: TGTGCCAGCAGTGGGGTAGCTTGGGGAGATACGCAGTATTTT; CDR3: CASSGVAWGDTQYF